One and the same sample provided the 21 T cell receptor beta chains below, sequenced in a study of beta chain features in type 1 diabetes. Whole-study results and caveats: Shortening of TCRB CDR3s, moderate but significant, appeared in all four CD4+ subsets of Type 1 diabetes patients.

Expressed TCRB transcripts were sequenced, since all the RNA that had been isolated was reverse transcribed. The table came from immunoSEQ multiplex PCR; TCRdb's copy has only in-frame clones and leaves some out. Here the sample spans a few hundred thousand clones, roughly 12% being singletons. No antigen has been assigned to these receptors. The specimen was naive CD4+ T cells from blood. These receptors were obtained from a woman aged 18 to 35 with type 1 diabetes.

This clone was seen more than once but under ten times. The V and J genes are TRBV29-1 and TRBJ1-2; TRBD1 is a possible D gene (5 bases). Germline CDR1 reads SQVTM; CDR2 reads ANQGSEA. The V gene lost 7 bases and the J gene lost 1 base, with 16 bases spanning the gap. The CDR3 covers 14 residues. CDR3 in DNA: TGCAGCGCCGATCCGGGGACTATTAACTATGGCTACACCTTC. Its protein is CSADPGTINYGYTF.

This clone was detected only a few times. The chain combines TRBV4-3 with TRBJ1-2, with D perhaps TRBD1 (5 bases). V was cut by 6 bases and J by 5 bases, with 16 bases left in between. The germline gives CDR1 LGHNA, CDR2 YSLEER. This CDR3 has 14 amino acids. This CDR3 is CASRPRRGGYGYTF. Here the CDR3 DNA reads TGCGCCAGCAGACCCCGGAGGGGCGGGTATGGCTACACCTTC.

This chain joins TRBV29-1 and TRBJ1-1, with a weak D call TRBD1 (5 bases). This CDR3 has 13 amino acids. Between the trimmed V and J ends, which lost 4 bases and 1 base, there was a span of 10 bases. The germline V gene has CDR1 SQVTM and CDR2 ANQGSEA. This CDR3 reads CSVGHRKNTEAFF. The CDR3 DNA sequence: TGCAGCGTTGGACACAGGAAGAACACTGAAGCTTTCTTT.

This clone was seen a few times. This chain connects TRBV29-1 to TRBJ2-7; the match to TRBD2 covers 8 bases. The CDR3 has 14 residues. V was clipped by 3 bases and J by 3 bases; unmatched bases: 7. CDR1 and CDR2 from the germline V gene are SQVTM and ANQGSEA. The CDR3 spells CSVDGGDGGYEQYF. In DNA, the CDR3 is TGCAGCGTTGACGGGGGGGACGGGGGCTACGAGCAGTACTTC.

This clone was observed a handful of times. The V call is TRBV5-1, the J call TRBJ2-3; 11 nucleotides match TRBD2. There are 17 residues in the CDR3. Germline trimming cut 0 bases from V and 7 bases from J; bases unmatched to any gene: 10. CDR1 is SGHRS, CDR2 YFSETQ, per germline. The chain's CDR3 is CASSLELAGALGHTQYF. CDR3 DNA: TGCGCCAGCAGCTTGGAACTAGCGGGGGCCCTCGGTCATACGCAGTATTTT.

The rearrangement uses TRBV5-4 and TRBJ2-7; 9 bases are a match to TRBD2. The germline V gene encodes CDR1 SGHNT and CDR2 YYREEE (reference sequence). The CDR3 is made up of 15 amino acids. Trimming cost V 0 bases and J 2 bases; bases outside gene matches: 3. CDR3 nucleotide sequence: TGTGCCAGCAGCTTGGATGCGGGAGGGCCCTACGAGCAGTACTTC. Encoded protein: CASSLDAGGPYEQYF.

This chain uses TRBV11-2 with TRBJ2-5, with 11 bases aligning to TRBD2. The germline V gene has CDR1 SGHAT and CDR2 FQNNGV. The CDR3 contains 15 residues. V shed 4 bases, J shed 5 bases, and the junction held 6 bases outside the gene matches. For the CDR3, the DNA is TGTGCCAGCAGCTCCAGACTAGCGGGACGGGAGACCCAGTACTTC. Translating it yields CASSSRLAGRETQYF.

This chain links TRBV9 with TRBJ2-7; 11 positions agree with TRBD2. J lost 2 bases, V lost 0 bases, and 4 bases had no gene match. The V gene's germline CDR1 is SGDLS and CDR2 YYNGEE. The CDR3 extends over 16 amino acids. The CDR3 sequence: CASSVESSGRPYEQYF. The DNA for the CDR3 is TGTGCCAGCAGCGTAGAATCTAGCGGGAGGCCCTACGAGCAGTACTTC.

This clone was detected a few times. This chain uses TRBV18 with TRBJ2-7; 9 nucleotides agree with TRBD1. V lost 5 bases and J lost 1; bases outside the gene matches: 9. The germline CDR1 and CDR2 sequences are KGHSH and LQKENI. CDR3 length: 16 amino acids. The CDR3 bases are TGTGCCAGCTCAACGGAAACAGGGGGCAAGTCCTACGAGCAGTACTTC. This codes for CASSTETGGKSYEQYF.

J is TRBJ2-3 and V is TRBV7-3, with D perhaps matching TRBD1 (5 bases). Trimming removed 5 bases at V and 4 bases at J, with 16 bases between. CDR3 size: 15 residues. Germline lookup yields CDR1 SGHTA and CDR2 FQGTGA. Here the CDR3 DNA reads TGTGCCAGCAGCAAAAATGGTCTAGGGGCAGATACGCAGTATTTT. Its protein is CASSKNGLGADTQYF.

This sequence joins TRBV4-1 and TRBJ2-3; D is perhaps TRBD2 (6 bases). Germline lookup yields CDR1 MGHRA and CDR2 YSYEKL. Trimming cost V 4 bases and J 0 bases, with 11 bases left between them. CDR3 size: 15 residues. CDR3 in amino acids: CASSRRATSTDTQYF. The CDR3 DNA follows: TGCGCCAGCAGCCGGAGGGCGACTAGCACAGATACGCAGTATTTT.

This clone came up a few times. The CDR3 reads CASSRPDRGDEQYF. In DNA form, the CDR3 reads TGTGCCAGCAGCCGACCGGACAGGGGTGACGAGCAGTACTTC. The chain uses TRBV28 and TRBJ2-7; the match to TRBD1 covers 9 bases. The CDR3 consists of 14 residues. With V trimmed by 6 bases and J by 5 bases, 8 bases remained unmatched. CDR1 and CDR2 (germline): MDHEN, SYDVKM.

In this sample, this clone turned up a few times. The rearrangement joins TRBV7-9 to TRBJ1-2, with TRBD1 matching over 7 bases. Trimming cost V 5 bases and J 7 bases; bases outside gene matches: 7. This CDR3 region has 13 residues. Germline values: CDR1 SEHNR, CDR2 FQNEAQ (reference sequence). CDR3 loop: CASSLGTAGGYTF. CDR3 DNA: TGTGCCAGCAGCCTCGGGACAGCGGGTGGCTACACCTTC.

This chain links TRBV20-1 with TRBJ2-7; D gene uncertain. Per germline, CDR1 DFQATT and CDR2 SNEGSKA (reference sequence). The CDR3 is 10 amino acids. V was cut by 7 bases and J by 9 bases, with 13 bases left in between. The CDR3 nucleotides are TGCAGTGTGCGAAATCCGCGGCAGTACTTC. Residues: CSVRNPRQYF.

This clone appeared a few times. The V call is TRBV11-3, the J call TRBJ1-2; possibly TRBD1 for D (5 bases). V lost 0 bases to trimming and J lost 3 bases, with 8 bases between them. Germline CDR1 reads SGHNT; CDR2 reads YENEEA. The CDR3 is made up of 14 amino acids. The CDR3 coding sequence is TGTGCCAGCAGCTTAGATGCAGGGCACTATGGCTACACCTTC. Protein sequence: CASSLDAGHYGYTF.

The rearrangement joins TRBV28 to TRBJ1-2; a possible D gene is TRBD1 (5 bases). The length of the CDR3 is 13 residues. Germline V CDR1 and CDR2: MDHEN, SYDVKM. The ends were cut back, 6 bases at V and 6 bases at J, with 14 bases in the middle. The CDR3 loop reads CASRGEGRNGYTF. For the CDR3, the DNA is TGTGCCAGCAGGGGGGAAGGGAGGAATGGCTACACCTTC.

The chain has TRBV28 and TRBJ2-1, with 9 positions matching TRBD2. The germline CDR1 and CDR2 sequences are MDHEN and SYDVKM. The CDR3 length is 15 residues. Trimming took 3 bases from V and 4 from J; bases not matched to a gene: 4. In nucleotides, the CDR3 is TGTGCCAGCAGTTTGGGACTAGCAGCTTACAATGAGCAGTTCTTC. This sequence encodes CASSLGLAAYNEQFF. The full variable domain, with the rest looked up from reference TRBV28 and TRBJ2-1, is DVKVTQSSRYLVKRTGEKVFLECVQDMDHENMFWYRQDPGLGLRLIYFSYDVKMKEKGDIPEGYSVSREKKERFSLILESASTNQTSMYLCASSLGLAAYNEQFFGPGTRLTVL.

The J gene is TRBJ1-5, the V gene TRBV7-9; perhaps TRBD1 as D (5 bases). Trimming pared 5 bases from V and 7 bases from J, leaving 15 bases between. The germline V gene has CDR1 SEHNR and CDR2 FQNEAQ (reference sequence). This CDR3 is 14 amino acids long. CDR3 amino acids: CASSRGGIQQPQHF. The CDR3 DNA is TGTGCCAGCAGCCGGGGGGGTATCCAGCAGCCCCAGCATTTT.

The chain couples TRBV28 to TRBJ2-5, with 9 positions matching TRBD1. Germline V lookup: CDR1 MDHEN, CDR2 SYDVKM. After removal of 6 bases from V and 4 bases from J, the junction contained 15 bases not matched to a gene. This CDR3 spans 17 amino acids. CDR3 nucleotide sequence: TGTGCCAGCAGCCGATATCGACAGGGGGAGGTGTTAGAGACCCAGTACTTC. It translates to CASSRYRQGEVLETQYF.

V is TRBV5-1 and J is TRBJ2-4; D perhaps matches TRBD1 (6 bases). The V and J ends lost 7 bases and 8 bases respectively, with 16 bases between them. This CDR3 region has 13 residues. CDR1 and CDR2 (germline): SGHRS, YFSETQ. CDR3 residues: CASRREGVDIQYF. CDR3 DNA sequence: TGCGCCAGCCGCCGAGAGGGGGTGGACATTCAGTACTTC.

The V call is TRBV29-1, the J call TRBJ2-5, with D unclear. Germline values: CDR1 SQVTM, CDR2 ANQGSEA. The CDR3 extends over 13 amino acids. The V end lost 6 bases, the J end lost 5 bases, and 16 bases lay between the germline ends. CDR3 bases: TGCAGCGTCCAATCGACACTTCTGGAGACCCAGTACTTC. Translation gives CSVQSTLLETQYF.